Listed below are T cell receptor beta chains from one sample, sequenced in a study of cytomegalovirus exposure and HLA in healthy donors. The method was immunoSEQ multiplex PCR; TCRdb's version includes in-frame clones alone and lacks a portion of them. The sample comprises 90,000 to 130,000 clones, roughly two thirds of which are singletons, and over 2% rests with the top ten. The sequencing input was PBMCs. Receptors were obtained from a woman aged 30 to 39 in good health and CMV-seronegative. CDR3s include the opening cysteine and the closing phenylalanine or tryptophan. A D gene is named only where the DNA matches it firmly. Not all rows give a size; the values are once, few, many and, for expanded clones, a class.

>few|TRBD1|TRBV7-2|TRBJ2-5
CASSLGGDRVGETQYF
TGTGCCAGCAGCTTAGGAGGAGACAGGGTAGGAGAGACCCAGTACTTC
>-|TRBD1|TRBV5-6|TRBJ1-3
CASRGGTVPGNTIYF
TGTGCCAGCAGAGGGGGGACAGTTCCCGGAAACACCATATATTTT
>-|TRBD1|TRBV5-6|TRBJ1-2
CASSMGTGGRNGYTF
TGTGCCAGCAGCATGGGGACAGGGGGGCGTAATGGCTACACCTTC
>-|-|TRBV6-5|TRBJ1-2
CASSLGREGWNGYTF
TGTGCCAGCAGCCTAGGACGTGAGGGCTGGAATGGCTACACCTTC
>once|TRBD1|TRBV10-3|TRBJ1-1
CAISDPVLGQSSVNTEAFF
TGTGCCATCAGTGACCCGGTCTTGGGACAGTCGTCTGTGAACACTGAAGCTTTCTTT
>-|-|TRBV19|TRBJ1-2
CASRTNYGYTF
TGTGCCAGTAGAACAAACTATGGCTACACCTTC
>few|-|TRBV30|TRBJ1-3
CAWSVNGRNTIYF
TGTGCCTGGAGTGTAAACGGGAGAAACACCATATATTTT
>-|-|TRBV5-6|TRBJ2-2
CASSLAPGELFF
TGTGCCAGCAGCTTGGCTCCCGGGGAGCTGTTTTTT
>-|TRBD1|TRBV28|TRBJ2-7
CASSQDDRGFYYEQYF
TGTGCCAGCAGTCAAGACGACAGGGGTTTTTATTACGAGCAGTACTTC
>-|-|TRBV5-1|TRBJ2-3
CASSPDRIGGTDTQYF
TGCGCCAGCAGCCCCGACAGGATAGGAGGCACAGATACGCAGTATTTT